What follows is one T cell receptor (beta chain) and its context. The antigen remains undetermined. The CDR3 is made up of 15 amino acids. V lost 5 bases and J 5 bases, leaving 18 bases between the germline ends. This sample is drawn from a study of vaccination and CD4 T cells after COVID-19. Overall study: Convalescent patients had positive nasal swab PCR results for SARS-CoV-2. Disease was mild in roughly 10 and severe in one. The cells in question were stimulated using overlapping spike peptides derived from SARS-CoV-2, HCoV-NL63, HCoV-OC43 and HCoV-229E.

Treatment here: roughly 10-day PBMC culture with coronavirus spike peptide pools or control peptides (ViraFEST assay). The Oncomine TCR Beta short-read assay sequenced DNA from cultured CD4+ T cells. Each CDR3 protein gets one entry after TCRdb re-called the PCR reads with MiXCR. The sample has over 12,000 distinct CDR3 sequences; about 41% are singletons. This sequence originates from a human donor who had recovered from COVID-19. Sequencing used CD4+ T cells from blood, cultured in vitro. This chain links TRBV12-3 or TRBV12-4 with TRBJ1-2, with D perhaps TRBD1 (5 bases). The CDR3 bases are TGTGCCAGCAGTGATTTGAAGGGGACTGGTTATGGCTACACCTTC. Translated, it gives CASSDLKGTGYGYTF.